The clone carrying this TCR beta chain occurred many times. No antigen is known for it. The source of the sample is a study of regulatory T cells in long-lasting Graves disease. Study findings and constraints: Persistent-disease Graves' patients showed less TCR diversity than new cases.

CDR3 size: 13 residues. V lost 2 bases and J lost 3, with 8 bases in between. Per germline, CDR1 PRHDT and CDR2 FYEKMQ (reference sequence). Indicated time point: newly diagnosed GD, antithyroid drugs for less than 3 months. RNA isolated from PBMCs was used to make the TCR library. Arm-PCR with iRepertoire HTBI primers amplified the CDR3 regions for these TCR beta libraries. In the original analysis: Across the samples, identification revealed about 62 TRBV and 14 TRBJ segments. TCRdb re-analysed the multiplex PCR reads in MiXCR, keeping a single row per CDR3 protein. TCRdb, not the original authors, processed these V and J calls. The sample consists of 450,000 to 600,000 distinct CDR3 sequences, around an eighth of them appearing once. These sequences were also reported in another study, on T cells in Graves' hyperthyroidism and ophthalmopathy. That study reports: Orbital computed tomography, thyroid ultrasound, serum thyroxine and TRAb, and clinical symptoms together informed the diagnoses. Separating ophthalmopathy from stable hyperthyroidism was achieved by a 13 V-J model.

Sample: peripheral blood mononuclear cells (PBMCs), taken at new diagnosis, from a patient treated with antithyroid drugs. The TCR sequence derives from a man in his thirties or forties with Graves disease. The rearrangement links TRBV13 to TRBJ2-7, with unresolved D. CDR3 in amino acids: CASSLSRLYEQYF. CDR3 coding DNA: TGTGCCAGCAGCTTAAGCCGTCTCTACGAGCAGTACTTC.